These 31 T cell receptor beta chains were sequenced from one sample in a study of Graves' ophthalmopathy and Graves' hyperthyroidism. Amplified TCR beta CDR3 regions were obtained using RNA transcripts as template. The library came from an HTBI-primed first-round RT-PCR and a second-round multiplex PCR. TCRdb redid the calling of the multiplex PCR reads with MiXCR, one entry per CDR3 protein. Found here are around 590,000 distinct CDR3 sequences, approximately 35% of them singletons; the top ten hold about 4%. The sample taken for sequencing was peripheral blood or thyroid tissue (not recorded which). All receptors come from an adult man with Graves' hyperthyroidism.

This clonotype was counted ten times or more. J is TRBJ2-2 and V is TRBV5-1; unclear D gene. The CDR3 covers 12 residues. With 1 base removed from V and 6 bases from J, the gap between germline ends came to 4 bases. Germline V gene lookup returns CDR1 SGHRS and CDR2 YFSETQ. The CDR3 reads CASSLSSGELFF. The CDR3 DNA follows: TGCGCCAGCAGCTTGAGTTCCGGGGAGCTGTTTTTT.

This clonotype was picked up a small number of times. The genes are TRBV10-3 and TRBJ2-3, with D maybe TRBD1 (6 bases). Trimming shortened V by 6 bases and J by 5 bases, and 12 bases separated the two germline ends. Germline V gene lookup returns CDR1 ENHRY and CDR2 SYGVKD. CDR3 size: 13 residues. This chain's CDR3 is CAISTGSLDTQYF. In DNA form, the CDR3 reads TGTGCCATCAGCACAGGGTCTTTAGATACGCAGTATTTT.

This rearrangement joins TRBV10-3 to TRBJ2-5, with TRBD2 identical over 8 bases. The germline V gene encodes CDR1 ENHRY and CDR2 SYGVKD. This CDR3 region has 14 residues. V lost 5 bases to trimming and J lost 2 bases; unmatched junction nucleotides: 4. CDR3 coding DNA: TGTGCCATCAGTTCCGGGGGGGGTCAAGAGACCCAGTACTTC. Translated: CAISSGGGQETQYF.

CDR3 sequence: CAWAGGGETQYF. As DNA, the CDR3 is TGTGCCTGGGCGGGGGGCGGAGAGACCCAGTACTTC. The chain couples TRBV30 to TRBJ2-5, with 8 bases matching TRBD2. V shed 5 bases and J 4 bases; nucleotides not matched to a gene: 3. Germline CDR1 and CDR2: GTSNPN and SVGIG (reference sequence). This CDR3 is built from 12 residues.

This clonotype showed up many times. The rearrangement uses TRBV6-6 and TRBJ1-1, with 7 bases that match TRBD1. From germline, CDR1 is MNHNY and CDR2 SVGAGI (reference sequence). The V segment lost 4 bases and the J segment 0 bases; nucleotides outside the gene matches: 2. The CDR3 has 14 amino acids. CDR3: CASSFGQVNTEAFF. DNA of the CDR3: TGTGCCAGCAGTTTCGGACAGGTGAACACTGAAGCTTTCTTT.

In its sample, this clonotype was seen many times. The chain has TRBV15 and TRBJ1-5, with TRBD1 as a possible D gene (6 bases). CDR3 length: 14 amino acids. V was cut by 5 bases and J by 0 bases, with 8 bases left in between. Germline V CDR1 and CDR2: LNHNV, YYDKDF (reference sequence). The CDR3 here is CATSDRYSNQPQHF. The CDR3 region has the DNA TGTGCCACCAGCGACAGGTATAGCAATCAGCCCCAGCATTTT.

The J gene is TRBJ1-5, the V gene TRBV19; D not certain. Germline V gene lookup returns CDR1 LNHDA and CDR2 SQIVND (reference sequence). The ends were cut back, 5 bases at V and 1 base at J, with 18 bases in the middle. The CDR3 extends over 17 amino acids. This CDR3 reads CASSFLATETSNQPQHF. Written as DNA, the CDR3 is TGTGCCAGTAGTTTTTTGGCTACAGAGACCAGCAATCAGCCCCAGCATTTT.

This clonotype was counted ten times or more. V usage is TRBV12-3 or TRBV12-4 and J usage is TRBJ1-6; 7 positions agree with TRBD1. J gave up 8 bases and V 3 bases, and 7 bases lay outside the gene matches. This CDR3 comprises 15 residues. The CDR3 reads CASSFKGAVYSPLHF. Here the CDR3 DNA reads TGTGCCAGCAGTTTCAAGGGGGCGGTTTATTCACCCCTCCACTTT.

The table lists this clonotype with many counts. The CDR3 region has the DNA TGTGCCAGCAGCTTAACCCCCGGGCGCGGCGAGCAGTACTTC. Amino acid sequence: CASSLTPGRGEQYF. This chain links TRBV7-3 with TRBJ2-7; unclear D gene. The V end lost 0 bases, the J end lost 6 bases, and 12 bases lay between the germline ends. The CDR3 is 14 residues long. Germline CDR1 is SGHTA and CDR2 is FQGTGA.

This clonotype appeared many times. The genes are TRBV5-6 and TRBJ1-5; D uncertain. V lost 4 bases and J lost 3, with 11 bases in between. Germline values: CDR1 SGHDT, CDR2 YYEEEE. The CDR3 extends over 14 amino acids. The CDR3 spells CASSIGQDNQPQHF. CDR3 DNA: TGTGCCAGCAGCATAGGGCAGGACAATCAGCCCCAGCATTTT.

The count of this clonotype is one. This chain links TRBV2 with TRBJ2-5, with a tentative D call TRBD2 (5 bases). CDR3 length: 15 amino acids. From germline, CDR1 is SNHLY and CDR2 FYNNEI. Between the trimmed V and J ends, which lost 5 bases and 0 bases, there was a span of 13 bases. The DNA for the CDR3 is TGTGCCAGCAGTTACTCGCCCGGGGACCAAGAGACCCAGTACTTC. Protein sequence: CASSYSPGDQETQYF.

Concerning this clonotype itself: A read error may account for a junction end that differs from germline. The chain joins TRBV10-1 to TRBJ2-5; 7 positions agree with TRBD2. The CDR3 is made up of 15 amino acids. Germline CDR1 and CDR2: WNHNN and SYGVQD (reference sequence). CDR3 loop: CAISEGVGGKETQYF. In DNA, the CDR3 is TGTGCCATCAGTGAAGGAGTCGGGGGGAAGGAGACCCAGTACTTC.

The count of this clonotype is one. At one end, the junction sequence differs from germline, possibly due to a read error. The gene calls are TRBV5-6 and TRBJ1-1, with a possible D match to TRBD1 (6 bases). Germline CDR1 reads SGHDT; CDR2 reads YYEEEE. CDR3 length: 12 residues. The CDR3 protein is CASSYQGTEASF. The CDR3 DNA is TGTGCCAGCAGCTACCAGGGGACTGAAGCTTCCTTT. Together with reference TRBV5-6 and TRBJ1-1, the CDR3 gives the full variable domain: DAGVTQSPTHLIKTRGQQVTLRCSPKSGHDTVSWYQQALGQGPQFIFQYYEEEERQRGNFPDRFSGHQFPNYSSELNVNALLLGDSALYLCASSYQGTEASFGQGTRLTVV.

On this clonotype: Germline and junction disagree at one end, which may indicate a read error. V and J are TRBV19 and TRBJ2-6; D is ambiguous. This CDR3 spans 12 amino acids. The V gene's germline CDR1 is LNHDA and CDR2 SQIVND (reference sequence). CDR3 in amino acids: CASSPSKNTEAF. CDR3 coding DNA: TGTGCCAGTAGTCCCTCCAAGAACACTGAAGCTTTC.

This clonotype was detected many times. CDR3: CASRLSPNGELFF. As DNA, the CDR3 is TGTGCCAGCCGCCTTTCCCCGAACGGGGAGCTGTTTTTT. The rearrangement links TRBV7-9 to TRBJ2-2; no firm D call. The V gene lost 8 bases and the J gene lost 7 bases, with 14 bases spanning the gap. The germline V gene has CDR1 SEHNR and CDR2 FQNEAQ (reference sequence). CDR3 size: 13 residues. Using reference TRBV7-9 and TRBJ2-2 for the parts outside the CDR3, the full variable domain is DTGVSQNPRHKITKRGQNVTFRCDPISEHNRLYWYRQTLGQGPEFLTYFQNEAQLEKSRLLSDRFSAERPKGSFSTLEIQRTEQGDSAMYLCASRLSPNGELFFGEGSRLTVL.

This chain joins TRBV10-3 and TRBJ2-5; the match to TRBD2 covers 12 bases. CDR3 size: 15 residues. Trimming removed 6 bases from V and 2 bases from J; junction bases left unmatched: 4. CDR1 ENHRY and CDR2 SYGVKD come from the germline V gene. This chain's CDR3 is CAISRLAGEQETQYF. For the CDR3, the DNA is TGTGCCATCAGCCGACTAGCGGGGGAACAAGAGACCCAGTACTTC.

The rearrangement uses TRBV2 and TRBJ2-7, with 8 nucleotides matching TRBD2. The J call may be wrong; the DNA end is better matched by TRBJ2-4. Germline CDR1 reads SNHLY; CDR2 reads FYNNEI. The CDR3 is made up of 13 amino acids. Here the CDR3 DNA reads TGTGCCAGCTTCAGCGGCGGGGGGCCCATTCAGTACTTC. It is translated as CASFSGGGPIQYF.

Concerning this clonotype: A single base separates this from a much larger clone, so it may be a read error. CDR3 region: CASSFTSGGARSSGANVLAF. Written as DNA, the CDR3 is TGCGCCAGCAGCTTTACTAGCGGGGGGGCCCGTTCCTCTGGGGCCAACGTCCTGGCTTTC. This sequence joins TRBV5-1 and TRBJ2-6; 13 bases align to TRBD2. Germline V gives CDR1 SGHRS, CDR2 YFSETQ. This CDR3 is 20 amino acids long.

As for this clonotype: A read error may be the cause here, since a much bigger clone is one base away. The chain has TRBV10-3 and TRBJ1-2; possibly TRBD1 for D (6 bases). Per germline, CDR1 ENHRY and CDR2 SYGVKD. The CDR3 totals 13 residues. Here the CDR3 DNA reads TGTGCCAGCAGTTACAGGGTAGACTATGGCCACACCTTC. The encoded protein is CASSYRVDYGHTF.

The chain has TRBV7-9 and TRBJ2-7; D possibly corresponds to TRBD1 (6 bases). The germline gives CDR1 SEHNR, CDR2 FQNEAQ (reference sequence). Trimming pared 4 bases from V and 4 bases from J, leaving 23 bases between. This CDR3 has 17 amino acids. The CDR3 reads CASSWDTYTGELYEQYF. The CDR3 nucleotides read TGTGCCAGCAGCTGGGACACGTACACCGGGGAGCTGTACGAGCAGTACTTC.

The rearrangement links TRBV19 to TRBJ1-5; the D gene is possibly TRBD1 (5 bases). The CDR3 is 14 residues long. V gave up 5 bases and J gave up 4 bases, with 12 bases separating them. From germline, CDR1 is LNHDA and CDR2 SQIVND (reference sequence). CDR3 amino acids: CASSPAGRNQPQHF. The CDR3 DNA reads TGTGCCAGTAGTCCGGCAGGGAGGAATCAGCCCCAGCATTTT.

This clonotype has at least ten counts. The gene calls are TRBV2 and TRBJ2-5, with D perhaps being TRBD1 or TRBD2 (6 bases each). Trimming took 2 bases from V and 2 from J, leaving 12 bases between them. The germline V gene encodes CDR1 SNHLY and CDR2 FYNNEI. CDR3 length: 15 residues. The CDR3 region is CASSERRGGQETQYF. The CDR3 DNA reads as TGTGCCAGCAGTGAACGCAGAGGGGGGCAAGAGACCCAGTACTTC.

This clonotype was seen ten or more times. This rearrangement joins TRBV29-1 to TRBJ1-1; perhaps TRBD1 as D (5 bases). CDR3 length: 14 residues. CDR1 is SQVTM and CDR2 is ANQGSEA in the germline V gene. The V and J ends lost 1 base and 2 bases respectively, with 11 bases between them. CDR3 bases: TGCAGCGTTGAAGGCGTGACAGTTAACACTGAAGCTTTCTTT. Protein: CSVEGVTVNTEAFF.

About this clonotype itself: One base away lies a much larger clone, so this may be a sequencing read error. The V and J genes are TRBV7-9 and TRBJ2-5; the match to TRBD2 covers 8 bases. J gave up 4 bases and V 0 bases, and 16 bases lay outside the gene matches. Germline V CDR1 and CDR2: SEHNR, FQNEAQ (reference sequence). The CDR3 is 19 residues long. In DNA form, the CDR3 reads TGTGCCAGCAGCTTAGCGTGTGGGGTGAGCGGGAGAGTCCTAGAGACCCAGTACTTC. Translation gives CASSLACGVSGRVLETQYF. The entire variable domain, with the rest obtained from reference TRBV7-9 and TRBJ2-5, is as follows: DTGVSQNPRHKITKRGQNVTFRCDPISEHNRLYWYRQTLGQGPEFLTYFQNEAQLEKSRLLSDRFSAERPKGSFSTLEIQRTEQGDSAMYLCASSLACGVSGRVLETQYFGPGTRLLVL.

This clonotype was seen only a few times. This chain uses TRBV7-2 with TRBJ2-5; 12 nucleotides line up with TRBD1. Germline CDR1 and CDR2: SGHTA and FQGNSA. CDR3 length equals 17 residues. V was clipped by 5 bases and J by 7 bases; unmatched bases: 14. DNA for the CDR3: TGTGCCAGCAGCCCCCGACCGGGACAGGGGGCGTCGGGGACCCAGTACTTC. Its protein product is CASSPRPGQGASGTQYF.

The rearrangement joins TRBV9 to TRBJ2-7; D is perhaps TRBD1 or TRBD2 (5 bases each). CDR3 length equals 15 residues. The V gene lost 7 bases and the J gene lost 5 bases, with 22 bases spanning the gap. The germline gives CDR1 SGDLS, CDR2 YYNGEE. CDR3 amino acids: CASGLREGVVDEQYF. The DNA for the CDR3 is TGTGCCAGCGGCCTCCGGGAAGGGGTAGTGGACGAGCAGTACTTC. Variable domain in full (rest from reference TRBV9 and TRBJ2-7): DSGVTQTPKHLITATGQRVTLRCSPRSGDLSVYWYQQSLDQGLQFLIQYYNGEERAKGNILERFSAQQFPDLHSELNLSSLELGDSALYFCASGLREGVVDEQYFGPGTRLTVT.

The chain uses TRBV29-1 and TRBJ1-2, with D maybe TRBD1 (6 bases). The CDR3 is 12 amino acids. The germline CDR1 and CDR2 sequences are SQVTM and ANQGSEA. Trimming removed 7 bases from V and 6 bases from J, with 15 bases in between. Here the CDR3 reads CSATRGGNGYTF. In DNA, the CDR3 is TGCAGCGCGACACGAGGGGGAAATGGCTACACCTTC.

In this sample, this clonotype turned up a few times. The genes are TRBV11-2 and TRBJ1-5; no definite D call. V lost 5 bases and J 4 bases, leaving 9 bases between the germline ends. The CDR3 runs 13 residues. Germline V gene data show CDR1 as SGHAT and CDR2 as FQNNGV. The CDR3: CASSQTGNQPQHF. The CDR3 bases are TGTGCCAGCAGCCAAACGGGAAATCAGCCCCAGCATTTT.

The rearrangement joins TRBV25-1 to TRBJ2-5, with 12 bases that match TRBD2. V lost 6 bases to trimming and J lost 1 base; unmatched junction nucleotides: 9. The CDR3 is 17 amino acids. Germline values: CDR1 MGHDK, CDR2 SYGVNS. CDR3 DNA: TGTGCCAGCAGACCCTGGACTAGCGGGGCCGCCCAAGAGACCCAGTACTTC. Translation gives CASRPWTSGAAQETQYF.

This chain links TRBV10-3 with TRBJ1-4; no firm D call. There are 16 residues in the CDR3. Germline loops: CDR1 ENHRY, CDR2 SYGVKD. Trimming took 10 bases from V and 8 from J, leaving 26 bases between them. The CDR3 nucleotides read TGTGCCAGCGGTTACGAAGGGCGGGGAATCGGCGAAAAACTGTTTTTT. Its translation: CASGYEGRGIGEKLFF.

This chain connects TRBV7-3 to TRBJ2-3; D is undetermined. CDR1 and CDR2 (germline): SGHTA, FQGTGA. Trimming shortened V by 5 bases and J by 4 bases, and 7 bases separated the two germline ends. There are 12 residues in the CDR3. The CDR3 region is CASSPNSDTQYF. The CDR3 DNA reads TGTGCCAGCAGCCCGAATTCAGATACGCAGTATTTT.